Following are 23 T cell receptor beta chains from one sample sequenced in a study of regulatory T cells in long-lasting Graves disease. Investigators prepared the TCR beta libraries by applying iRepertoire HTBI primers and Arm-PCR of CDR3 regions. MiXCR, run by TCRdb on the multiplex PCR reads, gives a single entry per CDR3 protein. Of 310,000 or so distinct CDR3 sequences listed, roughly a fifth are singletons. Specified time point: persistent/refractory GD, antithyroid drugs over 5 years with positive TRAb. Scientists built the TCR library using RNA that was extracted from PBMCs. The specimen was peripheral blood mononuclear cells (PBMCs), collected when the disease was refractory, from a patient treated with antithyroid drugs. The receptor source for this set is a female donor with Graves disease.

This clonotype was picked up a small number of times. The chain couples TRBV6-5 to TRBJ2-7; D might be TRBD1 or TRBD2, each matching 5 bases. CDR3 length: 15 amino acids. Germline CDR1 MNHEY, CDR2 SVGAGI. Trimming removed 0 bases from V and 5 bases from J, with 14 bases in between. CDR3 DNA sequence: TGTGCCAGCAGTTACTCGGACTCTTTAGGGGACGAGCAGTACTTC. This gives the protein CASSYSDSLGDEQYF.

This clonotype was seen only a few times. The V and J genes are TRBV6-5 and TRBJ2-7; 7 bases match TRBD2. The V gene end was trimmed by 4 bases and the J gene end by 2 bases; junction bases not matched to a gene: 8. Looked up from germline, CDR1 is MNHEY and CDR2 is SVGAGI. CDR3 length: 15 residues. The DNA of the CDR3 is TGTGCCAGCAGTTTATATAGCGGGCCCACCTACGAGCAGTACTTC. Residues: CASSLYSGPTYEQYF.

This clonotype was observed many times. The chain recombines TRBV12-3 or TRBV12-4 with TRBJ2-5, with 8 nucleotides matching TRBD2. The ends lost 8 bases at V and 7 bases at J; junction bases unmatched: 12. The CDR3 length is 14 residues. This chain's CDR3 is CASSLGGGSGTQYF. As DNA, the CDR3 is TGTGCCAGCTCCCTCGGGGGGGGGTCTGGGACCCAGTACTTC.

This rearrangement joins TRBV18 to TRBJ1-6; 10 nucleotides agree with TRBD1. Trimming took 8 bases from V and 6 from J; bases not matched to a gene: 1. CDR1 is KGHSH, CDR2 LQKENI, per germline. The CDR3 consists of 13 residues. CDR3 sequence: CASRTGGNSPLHF. In DNA, the CDR3 is TGTGCCAGCCGGACAGGGGGTAATTCACCCCTCCACTTT.

This clonotype was counted ten times or more. The chain joins TRBV28 to TRBJ1-2; no definite D call. Per germline, CDR1 MDHEN and CDR2 SYDVKM. The CDR3 covers 14 residues. The V end lost 2 bases, the J end lost 5 bases, and 12 bases lay between the germline ends. As DNA, the CDR3 is TGTGCCAGCAGTTTAGATCCCAGGACTTATGGCTACACCTTC. Residues: CASSLDPRTYGYTF.

In its sample, this clonotype was seen a few times. DNA for the CDR3: TGCGCCAGCAGCATCCAAGCGGGAAAGGCGTTCGAGCAGTACTTC. It encodes CASSIQAGKAFEQYF. The chain employs TRBV5-1 and TRBJ2-7, with TRBD2 matching 7 bases. This CDR3 comprises 15 residues. J was trimmed by 6 bases and V by 4 bases; bases with no gene match: 13. In germline, CDR1 is SGHRS, CDR2 YFSETQ.

The J gene is TRBJ2-7, the V gene TRBV3-1; 8 nucleotides match TRBD2. Germline lookup yields CDR1 LGHDT and CDR2 YNNKEL (reference sequence). CDR3 length: 15 amino acids. J was trimmed by 2 bases and V by 4 bases; bases with no gene match: 7. The CDR3: CASSPAAGGPYEQYF. CDR3 DNA sequence: TGTGCCAGCAGCCCTGCCGCGGGAGGCCCCTACGAGCAGTACTTC.

J is TRBJ2-7 and V is TRBV29-1; D not resolved. V lost 4 bases and J 1 base, leaving 8 bases between the germline ends. This CDR3 is built from 12 residues. The V gene's germline CDR1 is SQVTM and CDR2 ANQGSEA. CDR3 DNA sequence: TGCAGCGTTGTTGAGAATTCCTACGAGCAGTACTTC. It encodes CSVVENSYEQYF.

The V gene is TRBV4-1, the J gene TRBJ1-1; no reliable D call. The germline gives CDR1 MGHRA, CDR2 YSYEKL. The CDR3 is 15 amino acids. Trimming removed 1 base from V and 2 bases from J, with 11 bases in between. The CDR3 nucleotides read TGCGCCAGCAGCCAAGCCCGAACCGTCAACACTGAAGCTTTCTTT. This sequence encodes CASSQARTVNTEAFF.

In this sample, this clonotype turned up a few times. The rearrangement uses TRBV20-1 and TRBJ2-5; 9 positions match TRBD2. V lost 5 bases, J lost 5 bases, and 9 bases stayed unmatched. The CDR3 covers 14 residues. Germline lookup yields CDR1 DFQATT and CDR2 SNEGSKA (reference sequence). In DNA form, the CDR3 reads TGCAGTGCTCCGACTAGCGGAAGGGGGGAGACCCAGTACTTC. This codes for CSAPTSGRGETQYF.

This clonotype was found a few times. The CDR3 protein is CSANVIAGYTSYEQYF. Here the CDR3 DNA reads TGCAGTGCTAATGTGATAGCGGGATACACCTCCTACGAGCAGTACTTC. The V gene is TRBV20-1, the J gene TRBJ2-7; 8 nucleotides agree with TRBD2. From germline, CDR1 is DFQATT and CDR2 SNEGSKA (reference sequence). There are 16 residues in the CDR3. V trimming: 4 bases; J trimming: 0 bases; junction bases outside the gene matches: 11.

This clonotype was detected only a few times. This may come from a read error, since a much larger clone is one base off. This rearrangement joins TRBV12-3 or TRBV12-4 to TRBJ2-7; TRBD1 agrees at 8 bases. The CDR3 totals 14 residues. The chain's CDR3 is CANSLQGGSYEQYF. Here the CDR3 DNA reads TGTGCCAACAGTCTACAGGGGGGTTCCTACGAGCAGTACTTC.

This clonotype was counted between two and nine times. The chain couples TRBV19 to TRBJ2-5; D is ambiguous. Trimming shortened V by 6 bases and J by 5 bases, and 7 bases separated the two germline ends. This CDR3 has 11 residues. Germline V gene sequence: CDR1 LNHDA, CDR2 SQIVND (reference sequence). This CDR3 reads CASRAGETQYF. CDR3 DNA: TGTGCCAGTAGAGCCGGGGAGACCCAGTACTTC.

This clonotype has more than one count but fewer than ten. The genes are TRBV13 and TRBJ2-7; maybe TRBD2 (7 bases). CDR3 size: 16 residues. V shed 8 bases and J shed 6 bases, with 26 bases lying between them. The germline V gene has CDR1 PRHDT and CDR2 FYEKMQ (reference sequence). The CDR3 here is CASALTSDGGGPEQYF. CDR3 nucleotides: TGTGCCAGCGCCTTAACGTCGGACGGCGGGGGCCCCGAGCAGTACTTC. Full variable domain (outside the CDR3, taken from reference TRBV13 and TRBJ2-7): AAGVIQSPRHLIKEKRETATLKCYPIPRHDTVYWYQQGPGQDPQFLISFYEKMQSDKGSIPDRFSAQQFSDYHSELNMSSLELGDSALYFCASALTSDGGGPEQYFGPGTRLTVT.

This clonotype occurred many times. V usage is TRBV7-2 and J usage is TRBJ2-7; D remains unclear. Trimming stripped 1 base from V and 2 bases from J, with 6 bases between. The CDR3 totals 13 residues. Germline V gene lookup returns CDR1 SGHTA and CDR2 FQGNSA. CDR3 nucleotides: TGTGCCAGCAGCTTAGATCTCCCCTACGAGCAGTACTTC. Translating gives CASSLDLPYEQYF.

This clonotype was recorded many times. The chain links TRBV11-2 to TRBJ1-1; tentatively, D is TRBD1 (6 bases). CDR3 size: 15 residues. Trimming took 1 base from V and 3 from J, leaving 12 bases between them. Per germline, CDR1 SGHAT and CDR2 FQNNGV. Here the CDR3 reads CASSLGDRRYTEAFF. In DNA form, the CDR3 reads TGTGCCAGCAGCTTAGGCGACAGGAGGTACACTGAAGCTTTCTTT.

This clonotype was observed many times. The chain employs TRBV2 and TRBJ2-7; D remains unclear. The CDR3 spans 14 residues. The ends were cut back, 2 bases at V and 2 bases at J, with 10 bases in the middle. Germline CDR1 reads SNHLY; CDR2 reads FYNNEI. CDR3 nucleotides: TGTGCCAGCAGTGAACCGGAAACGACCTACGAGCAGTACTTC. It codes for CASSEPETTYEQYF.

At least ten counts were recorded for this clonotype. The chain joins TRBV7-9 to TRBJ1-1; no reliable D call. CDR3 length: 15 residues. Germline CDR1 is SEHNR and CDR2 is FQNEAQ (reference sequence). V was pared by 3 bases and J by 0 bases, with 11 bases between. This CDR3 reads CASSFLGGLNTEAFF. The DNA for the CDR3 is TGTGCCAGCAGCTTTCTCGGCGGACTGAACACTGAAGCTTTCTTT.

This clonotype was counted ten times or more. The chain couples TRBV11-2 to TRBJ2-7; D gene uncertain. The CDR3 runs to 17 residues. Germline V gene data show CDR1 as SGHAT and CDR2 as FQNNGV. V was trimmed by 1 base and J by 0 bases, leaving 16 bases between them. The CDR3 here is CASSLGWRLSPSYEQYF. In DNA, the CDR3 is TGTGCCAGCAGCTTAGGGTGGCGACTCTCGCCCTCCTACGAGCAGTACTTC.

This clonotype was observed many times. CDR3 region: CASSRPDRVYGYTF. In DNA form, the CDR3 reads TGTGCCAGCAGCCGACCCGACAGGGTATATGGCTACACCTTC. This sequence joins TRBV28 and TRBJ1-2; 7 nucleotides align to TRBD1. The CDR3 runs to 14 residues. The junction had 9 bases not matched to a gene; V was cut back by 6 bases and J by 5 bases. Germline V gene data show CDR1 as MDHEN and CDR2 as SYDVKM.

This clonotype showed up many times. The chain links TRBV30 to TRBJ1-1; D gene ambiguous. CDR3 length equals 13 residues. V lost 2 bases, J lost 5 bases, and 12 bases lay in between. Germline V CDR1 and CDR2: GTSNPN, SVGIG (reference sequence). The CDR3: CAWSIAPSTEAFF. The CDR3 DNA is TGTGCCTGGAGTATAGCCCCTTCGACTGAAGCTTTCTTT.

The sample holds many counts of this clonotype. The CDR3 bases are TGTGCCAGCAGCGATTCCTGGGACTCTAACTATGGCTACACCTTC. This sequence encodes CASSDSWDSNYGYTF. V is TRBV6-1 and J is TRBJ1-2; TRBD1 might be the D (5 bases). The CDR3 is made up of 15 amino acids. V lost 6 bases and J lost 0, with 14 bases in between. Germline V lookup: CDR1 MNHNS, CDR2 SASEGT.

This clonotype was seen only once. The chain uses TRBV20-1 and TRBJ2-5; D is undetermined. The J call is in doubt because the DNA end fits TRBJ2-1 better. The CDR3 has 12 amino acids. In germline, CDR1 is DFQATT, CDR2 SNEGSKA (reference sequence). The CDR3 DNA is TGCAGTGCTAGAGTTCGGTACAATGAGCAGTTCTTC. The encoded protein is CSARVRYNEQFF.